This T cell receptor beta chain was sequenced during a study of T cell responses to AZD1222 COVID-19 vaccine. Comments on this clone: Its antigen remains unidentified.

Trimming took off 5 bases at V and 4 bases at J, with 11 bases between the two ends. The CDR3 covers 13 residues. Looked up from germline, CDR1 is MGHDK and CDR2 is SYGVNS. Regarding the study as a whole: Nearly half of spike-specific TCRs reportedly target unmutated variant regions. Only after the peak T cell response were repertoires sampled. Across spike, vaccine-associated CD4 TCRs were found, dominant at 160-218 and 743-854.

Assay used: immunoSEQ multiplex PCR; TCRdb lists only in-frame clones, some missing. Among 100,000 or so clones listed, 70% to 90% were seen once. The sequence was collected from an adult in good health. This chain uses TRBV25-1 with TRBJ1-2; D not certain. The sequenced sample was peripheral blood, obtained on day 0 of AZD1222 vaccination. CDR3 sequence reads: CASSRDFSYGYTF. CDR3 sequence (DNA): TGTGCCAGCAGTCGGGATTTCAGCTATGGCTACACCTTC.